The sequence of this T cell receptor (beta chain) was determined in a study of blood T cells in healthy people across ages. The CDR3 loop spans 16 amino acids. V lost 6 bases, J lost 4 bases, and 20 bases lay in between. It was with a sample-barcoded 5' primer and a J-beta primer mix that a second PCR of roughly 7 to 12 cycles was run. TCRdb re-called the 5' RACE reads through MiXCR, storing one row per CDR3 protein. The top ten clones hold roughly 8% of a sample with 1.5 million to 2 million distinct CDR3 sequences, 28% of them seen once. The sequence was collected from a woman aged 30 to 39 in good health. This rearrangement joins TRBV12-3 or TRBV12-4 to TRBJ2-3; possible D gene TRBD1, 5 bases. Sequenced sample: blood. This CDR3 reads CASSRAQQVSADTQYF. Here the CDR3 DNA reads TGTGCCAGCAGCCGCGCCCAACAGGTAAGCGCAGATACGCAGTATTTT.